This T cell receptor (beta chain) was identified during a study of identical twins. General study results and limits: The analysis was cross-sectional rather than longitudinal within donors. Models came in too low on out-of-frame TCR alpha sharing in monozygotic twins.

The CDR3 extends over 18 amino acids. With 1 base clipped from V and 3 bases from J, the junction kept 7 bases outside the gene matches. Germline CDR1 and CDR2: LGHNA and YSLEER. Only a few counts were recorded for this clonotype. The target antigen is unknown. All donors were healthy, and all were Caucasian. Unique molecular identifiers were present on cDNA, and template switching added a universal primer site. One entry per CDR3 protein, called by TCRdb with MiXCR from the 5' RACE reads. Counted here are 550,000 to 700,000 distinct CDR3 sequences, 7.5% to 10% occurring once; the ten biggest clones make up 2.5% to 3.5%. These sequences were also reported in another study, on yellow fever vaccine responses in identical twins.

The clonotype originates from a woman between 18 and 29 years old in good health. The genes are TRBV4-3 and TRBJ2-4, with 12 bases that match TRBD2. Source material: PBMCs. CDR3 protein: CASSQGLTSGSVKNIQYF. CDR3 DNA: TGCGCCAGCAGCCAAGGTTTGACTAGCGGGAGCGTCAAAAACATTCAGTACTTC.